This TCR beta chain was sequenced in a study of blood T cell repertoires in COVID-19. Study-wide background: Samples taken during acute and convalescent COVID-19 were collected in the United States, Italy and Spain. The analysed material was cDNA or gDNA that came from T cells, B-cell-depleted T cells, or PBMCs.

The V segment lost 3 bases and the J segment 4 bases; nucleotides outside the gene matches: 8. This CDR3 has 15 amino acids. Germline CDR1 and CDR2: LGHNA and YSLEER. Enrolment of Seattle patients took place during active infection, and they were followed longitudinally. Clones were sequenced by immunoSEQ multiplex PCR, and TCRdb holds only the in-frame ones, with some missing. Of some 270,000 clones listed, roughly 84% are singletons. The source of this sequence is a person in their 70s with COVID-19, enrolled during active disease. The sequenced sample consisted of peripheral blood. The chain uses TRBV4-3 and TRBJ1-2, with 7 bases lining up with TRBD1. DNA of the CDR3: TGCGCCAGCAGCCAGGAATTACAGGGGCGCTATGGCTACACCTTC. Translation: CASSQELQGRYGYTF.